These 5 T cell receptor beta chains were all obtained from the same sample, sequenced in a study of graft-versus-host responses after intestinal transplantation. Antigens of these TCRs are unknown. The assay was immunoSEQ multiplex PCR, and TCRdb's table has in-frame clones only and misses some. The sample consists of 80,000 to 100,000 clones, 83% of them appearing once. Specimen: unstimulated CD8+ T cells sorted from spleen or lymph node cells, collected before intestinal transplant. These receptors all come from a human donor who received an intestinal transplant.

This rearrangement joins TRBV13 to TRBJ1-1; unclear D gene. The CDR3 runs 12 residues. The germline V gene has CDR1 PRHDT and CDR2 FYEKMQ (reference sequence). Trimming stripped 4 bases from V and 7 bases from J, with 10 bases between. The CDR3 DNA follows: TGTGCCAGCAGCTCGGGCCTTCATGAAGCTTTCTTT. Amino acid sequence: CASSSGLHEAFF.

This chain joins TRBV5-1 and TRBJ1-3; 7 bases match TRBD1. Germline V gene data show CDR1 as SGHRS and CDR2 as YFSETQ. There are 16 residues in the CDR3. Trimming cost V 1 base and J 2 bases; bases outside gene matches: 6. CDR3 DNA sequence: TGCGCCAGCAGCTTGAACTACAGGGGTCCTGGAAACACCATATATTTT. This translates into CASSLNYRGPGNTIYF.

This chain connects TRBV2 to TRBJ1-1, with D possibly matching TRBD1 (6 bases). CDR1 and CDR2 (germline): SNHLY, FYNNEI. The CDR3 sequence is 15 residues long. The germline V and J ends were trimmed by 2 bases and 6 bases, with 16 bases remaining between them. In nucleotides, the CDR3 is TGTGCCAGCAGTGAATTTACAGGGTTAAAGCCTGAAGCTTTCTTT. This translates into CASSEFTGLKPEAFF.

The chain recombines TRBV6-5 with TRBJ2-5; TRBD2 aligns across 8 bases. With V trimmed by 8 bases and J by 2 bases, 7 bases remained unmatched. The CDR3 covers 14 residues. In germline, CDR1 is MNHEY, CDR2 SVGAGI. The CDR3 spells CASSLAGDQETQYF. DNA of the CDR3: TGTGCCAGCTCTCTAGCGGGTGATCAAGAGACCCAGTACTTC.

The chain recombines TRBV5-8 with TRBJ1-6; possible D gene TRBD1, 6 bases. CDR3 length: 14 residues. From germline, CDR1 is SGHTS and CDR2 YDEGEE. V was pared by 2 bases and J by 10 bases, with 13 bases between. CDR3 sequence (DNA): TGTGCCAGCAGCTTAAGACAGGATTTATCACCCCTCCACTTT. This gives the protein CASSLRQDLSPLHF. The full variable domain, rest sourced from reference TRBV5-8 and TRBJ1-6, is EAGVTQSPTHLIKTRGQQATLRCSPISGHTSVYWYQQALGLGLQFLLWYDEGEERNRGNFPPRFSGRQFPNYSSELNVNALELEDSALYLCASSLRQDLSPLHFGNGTRLTVT.